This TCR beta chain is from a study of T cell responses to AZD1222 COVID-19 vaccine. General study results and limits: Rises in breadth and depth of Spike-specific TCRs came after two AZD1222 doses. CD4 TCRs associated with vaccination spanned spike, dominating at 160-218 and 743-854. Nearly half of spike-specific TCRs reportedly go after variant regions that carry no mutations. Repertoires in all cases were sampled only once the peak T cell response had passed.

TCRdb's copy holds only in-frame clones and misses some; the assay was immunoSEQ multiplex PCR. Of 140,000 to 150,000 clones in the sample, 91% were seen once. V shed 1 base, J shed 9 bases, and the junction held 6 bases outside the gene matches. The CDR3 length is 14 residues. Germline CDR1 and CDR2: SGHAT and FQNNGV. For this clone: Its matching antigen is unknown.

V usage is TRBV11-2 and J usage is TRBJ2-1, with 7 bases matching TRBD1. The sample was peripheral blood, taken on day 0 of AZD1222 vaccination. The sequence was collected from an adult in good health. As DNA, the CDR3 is TGTGCCAGCAGCTTAGTACAGGGGTGGGGTGAGCAGTTCTTC. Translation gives CASSLVQGWGEQFF.